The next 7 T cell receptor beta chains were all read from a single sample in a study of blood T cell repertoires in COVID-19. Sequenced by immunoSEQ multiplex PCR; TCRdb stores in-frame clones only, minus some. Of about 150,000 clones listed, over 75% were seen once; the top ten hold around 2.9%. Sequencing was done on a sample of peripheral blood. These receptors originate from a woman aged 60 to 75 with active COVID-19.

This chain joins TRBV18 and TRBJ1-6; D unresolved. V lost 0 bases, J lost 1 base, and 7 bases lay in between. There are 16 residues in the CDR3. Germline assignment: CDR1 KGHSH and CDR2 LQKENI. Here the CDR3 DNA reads TGTGCCAGCTCACCACCAGGAGGTTCCTATAATTCACCCCTCCACTTT. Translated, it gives CASSPPGGSYNSPLHF.

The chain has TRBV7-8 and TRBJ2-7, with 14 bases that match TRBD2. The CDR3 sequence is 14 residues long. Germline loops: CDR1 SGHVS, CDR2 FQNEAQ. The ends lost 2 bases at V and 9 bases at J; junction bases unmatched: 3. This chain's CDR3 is CASSLRLAGGWQYF. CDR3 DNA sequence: TGTGCCAGCAGCTTAAGACTAGCGGGAGGGTGGCAGTACTTC.

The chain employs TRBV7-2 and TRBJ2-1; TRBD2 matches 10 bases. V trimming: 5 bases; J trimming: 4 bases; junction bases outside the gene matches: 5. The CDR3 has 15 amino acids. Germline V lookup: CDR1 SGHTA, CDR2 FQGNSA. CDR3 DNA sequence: TGTGCCAGCAGCCGTGGACTAGCGGAGTACAATGAGCAGTTCTTC. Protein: CASSRGLAEYNEQFF.

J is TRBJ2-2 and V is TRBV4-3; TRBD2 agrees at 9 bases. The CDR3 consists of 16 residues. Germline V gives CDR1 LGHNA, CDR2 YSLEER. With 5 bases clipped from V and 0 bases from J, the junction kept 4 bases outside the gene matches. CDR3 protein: CASSVRTSANTGELFF. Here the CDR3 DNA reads TGCGCCAGCAGCGTCCGGACTAGCGCGAACACCGGGGAGCTGTTTTTT.

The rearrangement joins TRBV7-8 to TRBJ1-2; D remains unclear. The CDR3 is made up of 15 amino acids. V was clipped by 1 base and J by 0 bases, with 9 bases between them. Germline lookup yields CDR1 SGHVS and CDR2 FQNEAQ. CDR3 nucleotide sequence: TGTGCCAGCAGCTTAGACAGTTTGGCTAACTATGGCTACACCTTC. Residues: CASSLDSLANYGYTF.

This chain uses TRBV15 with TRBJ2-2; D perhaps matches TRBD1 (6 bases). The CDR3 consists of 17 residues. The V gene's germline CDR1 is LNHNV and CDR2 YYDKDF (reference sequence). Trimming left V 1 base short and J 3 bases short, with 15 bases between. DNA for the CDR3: TGTGCCACCAGCAGAGGTTCGGGGACACTAGACACCGGGGAGCTGTTTTTT. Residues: CATSRGSGTLDTGELFF.

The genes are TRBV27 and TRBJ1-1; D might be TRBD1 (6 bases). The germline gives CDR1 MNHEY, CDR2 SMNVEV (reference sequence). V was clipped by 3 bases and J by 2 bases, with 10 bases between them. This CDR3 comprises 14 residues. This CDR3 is CASSFLDRNTEAFF. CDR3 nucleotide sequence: TGTGCCAGCAGTTTTCTGGACAGAAACACTGAAGCTTTCTTT.